These 16 T cell receptor beta chains came from one sample sequenced in a study of T-cell reconstitution after alpha-beta-depleted transplantation in children. The library targeted TCRbeta and was prepared with unique molecular identifiers. TCRdb recomputed calls from the PCR reads with MiXCR, one row per CDR3 protein. The sample lists 70,000 to 95,000 distinct CDR3 sequences, less than 20% occurring once. This specimen was PBMCs, mostly from graft donor cells, taken 180 days after TCRalphabeta/CD19-depleted stem cell transplant. These receptors all come from a male patient between 2 and 15 years old who had a stem cell transplant for acute lymphoblastic leukemia, so the T cells may come from the graft donor.

The V call is TRBV6-1, the J call TRBJ1-1; D uncertain. V was clipped by 6 bases and J by 0 bases, with 8 bases between them. The germline gives CDR1 MNHNS, CDR2 SASEGT. CDR3 length equals 13 residues. Here the CDR3 DNA reads TGTGCCAGCAGCGCACGGATGAACACTGAAGCTTTCTTT. It encodes CASSARMNTEAFF.

This clonotype was seen a few times. This chain connects TRBV6-2 or TRBV6-3 to TRBJ1-5; D not certain. The CDR3 is made up of 12 amino acids. Germline V gene data show CDR1 as MNHEY and CDR2 as SVGEGT. V gave up 2 bases and J gave up 4 bases, with 3 bases separating them. The CDR3 sequence: CASSYRNQPQHF. CDR3 nucleotides: TGTGCCAGCAGTTACAGGAATCAGCCCCAGCATTTT.

This clonotype showed up many times. J is TRBJ2-5 and V is TRBV20-1, with 8 bases lining up with TRBD2. The CDR3 contains 14 residues. Germline CDR1 DFQATT, CDR2 SNEGSKA (reference sequence). The ends lost 0 bases at V and 2 bases at J; junction bases unmatched: 2. CDR3 sequence: CSARDPGGQETQYF. The CDR3, as DNA: TGCAGTGCTAGAGATCCGGGGGGGCAAGAGACCCAGTACTTC.

The table lists this clonotype with a few counts. The chain combines TRBV7-9 with TRBJ2-2; D might be TRBD2 (5 bases). Per the germline V gene, CDR1 is SEHNR and CDR2 is FQNEAQ (reference sequence). The CDR3 is made up of 14 amino acids. V was clipped by 3 bases and J by 4 bases, with 9 bases between them. Here the CDR3 reads CASSFRGFTGELFF. The CDR3 DNA reads TGTGCCAGCAGCTTTCGGGGATTCACCGGGGAGCTGTTTTTT.

Ten or more counts support this clonotype. This chain uses TRBV29-1 with TRBJ1-4; TRBD1 agrees at 9 bases. The CDR3 sequence is 13 residues long. Germline V gene lookup returns CDR1 SQVTM and CDR2 ANQGSEA. Trimming at V came to 7 bases and at J to 2 bases, leaving 2 bases not matched to a gene. This CDR3 reads CSATGGTNEKLFF. CDR3 coding DNA: TGCAGCGCTACAGGGGGCACTAATGAAAAACTGTTTTTT.

The chain uses TRBV12-3 or TRBV12-4 and TRBJ1-4, with D tentatively TRBD1 (6 bases). CDR3 size: 16 residues. Between the trimmed V and J ends, which lost 5 bases and 5 bases, there was a span of 18 bases. CDR3 in amino acids: CASSPPGTFENEKLFF. The CDR3 region has the DNA TGTGCCAGCAGTCCCCCTGGGACATTTGAGAATGAAAAACTGTTTTTT.

This chain uses TRBV7-9 with TRBJ2-2, with D hard to call. The CDR3 loop spans 14 amino acids. The V and J ends lost 5 bases and 7 bases respectively, with 14 bases between them. Germline assignment: CDR1 SEHNR and CDR2 FQNEAQ (reference sequence). This chain's CDR3 is CASSPMAEYGELFF. As DNA, the CDR3 is TGTGCCAGCAGCCCCATGGCAGAGTACGGGGAGCTGTTTTTT.

This chain connects TRBV6-2 or TRBV6-3 to TRBJ2-3; no clear D gene. Germline V CDR1 and CDR2: MNHEY, SVGEGT. Trimming pared 5 bases from V and 0 bases from J, leaving 3 bases between. This CDR3 is built from 12 residues. CDR3 bases: TGTGCCAGCAGTCAAAGCACAGATACGCAGTATTTT. This gives the protein CASSQSTDTQYF.

V is TRBV7-2 and J is TRBJ2-2; maybe TRBD1 (6 bases). The germline V gene encodes CDR1 SGHTA and CDR2 FQGNSA. Trimming left V 1 base short and J 0 bases short, with 12 bases between. This CDR3 is 17 amino acids long. CDR3 nucleotides: TGTGCCAGCAGCTTAGGGTCAGGGGCAGCGAACACCGGGGAGCTGTTTTTT. The encoded protein is CASSLGSGAANTGELFF.

The V call is TRBV20-1, the J call TRBJ2-5; D remains ambiguous. The V and J ends lost 7 bases and 4 bases respectively, with 16 bases between them. The V gene's germline CDR1 is DFQATT and CDR2 SNEGSKA (reference sequence). This CDR3 comprises 13 residues. The CDR3 is CSVTKVVGETQYF. The CDR3 nucleotides read TGCAGTGTCACAAAGGTCGTGGGAGAGACCCAGTACTTC.

This clonotype has at least ten counts. This chain connects TRBV20-1 to TRBJ1-3; D possibly corresponds to TRBD1 (6 bases). The CDR3 extends over 19 amino acids. Germline V gene sequence: CDR1 DFQATT, CDR2 SNEGSKA (reference sequence). The V and J ends lost 7 bases and 0 bases respectively, with 28 bases between them. The CDR3 coding sequence is TGCAGTGTACCCCAGCCGGGACACATCCCCCTTGGCTCTGGAAACACCATATATTTT. Its translation is CSVPQPGHIPLGSGNTIYF.

This clonotype was recorded at least ten times. CDR3 amino acids: CSARGRDSQNSPLHF. For the CDR3, the DNA is TGCAGTGCTAGAGGCCGGGACAGCCAAAATTCACCCCTCCACTTT. The chain has TRBV20-1 and TRBJ1-6; 7 bases agree with TRBD1. CDR1 is DFQATT, CDR2 SNEGSKA, per germline (reference sequence). J gave up 7 bases and V 1 base, and 7 bases lay outside the gene matches. The CDR3 is 15 residues long.

Many counts were recorded for this clonotype. CDR3 sequence reads: CASSFFGETQYF. CDR3 coding DNA: TGTGCCAGCAGCTTTTTCGGTGAGACCCAGTACTTC. This chain joins TRBV7-2 and TRBJ2-5; D gene unclear. CDR3 length: 12 amino acids. V lost 3 bases, J lost 5 bases, and 7 bases lay in between. Germline V gene data show CDR1 as SGHTA and CDR2 as FQGNSA. Together with reference TRBV7-2 and TRBJ2-5, the CDR3 gives the full variable domain: GAGVSQSPSNKVTEKGKDVELRCDPISGHTALYWYRQSLGQGLEFLIYFQGNSAPDKSGLPSDRFSAERTGGSVSTLTIQRTQQEDSAVYLCASSFFGETQYFGPGTRLLVL.

The V and J genes are TRBV12-3 or TRBV12-4 and TRBJ2-1, with 10 bases aligning to TRBD2. The ends lost 4 bases at V and 3 bases at J; junction bases unmatched: 3. The CDR3 extends over 15 amino acids. The chain's CDR3 is CASSSSGGDYNEQFF. Here the CDR3 DNA reads TGTGCCAGCAGTTCCAGCGGGGGGGACTACAATGAGCAGTTCTTC.

In this sample, this clonotype turned up a few times. The chain is built from TRBV27 and TRBJ1-1, with D unresolved. The length of the CDR3 is 12 residues. CDR1 is MNHEY, CDR2 SMNVEV, per germline (reference sequence). V lost 9 bases to trimming and J lost 6 bases, with 14 bases between them. CDR3 protein: CASHNQGSEAFF. CDR3 in DNA: TGTGCCAGTCACAATCAAGGCTCTGAAGCTTTCTTT.

The chain joins TRBV20-1 to TRBJ1-2; D perhaps matches TRBD1 (6 bases). This CDR3 is 15 amino acids long. With 0 bases removed from V and 6 bases from J, the gap between germline ends came to 17 bases. Germline V gene data show CDR1 as DFQATT and CDR2 as SNEGSKA (reference sequence). The CDR3 sequence: CSARDPGGRIDGYTF. For the CDR3, the DNA is TGCAGTGCTAGAGATCCCGGGGGGCGCATAGATGGCTACACCTTC.